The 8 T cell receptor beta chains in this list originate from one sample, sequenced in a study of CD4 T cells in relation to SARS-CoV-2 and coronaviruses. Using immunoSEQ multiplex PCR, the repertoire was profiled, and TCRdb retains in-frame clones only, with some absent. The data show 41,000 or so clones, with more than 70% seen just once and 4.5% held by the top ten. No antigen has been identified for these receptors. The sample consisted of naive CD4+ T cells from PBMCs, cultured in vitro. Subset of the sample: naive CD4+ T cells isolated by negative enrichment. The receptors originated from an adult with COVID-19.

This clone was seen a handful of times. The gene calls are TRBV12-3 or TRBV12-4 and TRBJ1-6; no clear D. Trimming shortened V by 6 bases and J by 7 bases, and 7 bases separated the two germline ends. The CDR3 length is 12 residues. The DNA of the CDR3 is TGTGCCAGCAGCCACGGGAATTCACCCCTCCACTTT. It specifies CASSHGNSPLHF.

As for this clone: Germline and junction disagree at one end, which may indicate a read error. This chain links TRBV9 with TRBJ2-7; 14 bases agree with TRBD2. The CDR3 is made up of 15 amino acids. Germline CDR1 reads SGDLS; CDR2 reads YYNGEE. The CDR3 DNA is TGTGCCAGCAGCGTAGGGATTACGGGACTAGCGGGAGTTACCTTC. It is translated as CASSVGITGLAGVTF. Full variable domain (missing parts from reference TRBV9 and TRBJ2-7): DSGVTQTPKHLITATGQRVTLRCSPRSGDLSVYWYQQSLDQGLQFLIQYYNGEERAKGNILERFSAQQFPDLHSELNLSSLELGDSALYFCASSVGITGLAGVTFGPGTRLTVT.

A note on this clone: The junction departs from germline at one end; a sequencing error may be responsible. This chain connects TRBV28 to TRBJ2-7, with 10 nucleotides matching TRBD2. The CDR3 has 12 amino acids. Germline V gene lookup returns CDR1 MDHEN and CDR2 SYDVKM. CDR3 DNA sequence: TGTGCCAGCAGCGGACTAGCGGCGCGGCAAGACTTC. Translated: CASSGLAARQDF.

CDR3 loop: CASSPGTSEDTQYF. DNA of the CDR3: TGTGCCAGCAGCCCGGGGACTAGCGAAGATACGCAGTATTTT. The chain uses TRBV6-4 and TRBJ2-3; 10 positions match TRBD2. The CDR3 totals 14 residues. Germline V CDR1 and CDR2: MRHNA, SNTAGT. The junction had 5 bases not matched to a gene; V was cut back by 6 bases and J by 5 bases.

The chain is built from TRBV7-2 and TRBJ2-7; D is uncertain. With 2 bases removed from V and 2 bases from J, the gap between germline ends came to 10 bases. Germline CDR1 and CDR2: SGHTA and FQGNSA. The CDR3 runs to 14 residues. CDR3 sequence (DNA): TGTGCCAGCAGCTTAATGACACCCGCCTACGAGCAGTACTTC. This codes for CASSLMTPAYEQYF.

For the CDR3, the DNA is TGTGCCAGCAGTGAATGGTATTGGTACGAGCAGTACTTC. It yields the protein CASSEWYWYEQYF. The chain combines TRBV6-1 with TRBJ2-7; D call uncertain. Germline values: CDR1 MNHNS, CDR2 SASEGT. The CDR3 consists of 13 residues. The ends were cut back, 2 bases at V and 4 bases at J, with 9 bases in the middle.

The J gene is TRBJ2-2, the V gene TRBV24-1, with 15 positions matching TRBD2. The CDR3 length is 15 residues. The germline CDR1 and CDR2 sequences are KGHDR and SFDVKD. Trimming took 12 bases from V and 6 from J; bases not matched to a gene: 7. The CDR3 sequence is CAPGLAGGSAGELFF. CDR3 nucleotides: TGTGCCCCGGGACTAGCGGGAGGATCGGCCGGGGAGCTGTTTTTT.

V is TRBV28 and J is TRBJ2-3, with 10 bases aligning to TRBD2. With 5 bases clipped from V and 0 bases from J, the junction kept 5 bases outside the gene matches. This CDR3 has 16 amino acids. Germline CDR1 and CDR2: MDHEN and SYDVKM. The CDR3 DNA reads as TGTGCCAGCAGTGCGCCACTAGCGGGAAGCACAGATACGCAGTATTTT. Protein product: CASSAPLAGSTDTQYF.